This TCR beta chain is from a study of blood T cells in healthy people across ages (dated by TCRdb to about 2015). In the study overall: In model experiments, roughly one uniquely barcoded TCR beta cDNA molecule per two T cells was captured by template switching. Two additional independent replicas of 1 million unique cDNA reads from the same blood draw were analyzed for two donors (one aged 18 to 30 and one aged 80 or older). Age-related changes in TCR beta repertoire diversity were measured in the study by deep sequencing normalized with unique cDNA molecular identifiers. The donors were divided into four age groups: young (average around 16 years), middle-aged (approximately 42), aged (roughly 66) and long-lived (82). To avoid experimental bias, donors of different ages were randomly spread across the sequencing lanes. Paper-wide results and their limitations: Estimates of total diversity from one million sequenced T cells were regarded as lower bounds and underestimates. Observed TCR beta diversity correlated strongly with the percentage of naive T cells measured by flow cytometry. The CMV infection status of donors was not known, potentially confounding age-related changes in expanded clonotypes. As age increased, observed TCR beta diversity per million T cells dropped in a roughly linear way, and a significant reduction was already evident by age 40. The long-lived group showed more naive CD4+ T cells, fewer expanded clones and increased TCR diversity than the aged group, suggesting age selection. Since profiling was done on bulk unsorted PBMCs, naive and antigen-experienced compartments could not be conclusively compared.

The donors were under 40 Caucasian individuals from Russia, aged roughly 6 to 90 years, who were systemically healthy. Around 9.8 milliliters of peripheral blood were collected from each donor into EDTA-treated Vacutainer tubes. Ficoll-Paque density-gradient centrifugation was used to isolate PBMCs, with at least 6 million per sample. Total RNA was extracted from PBMCs with Trizol reagent, with at least 6 micrograms obtained per sample. For every donor, flow cytometry on a PBMC aliquot measured the percentage of naive CD45RAhigh/CD27high T cells. The protocol used for the library was 5' RACE. For sequencing, an Illumina HiSeq 2500 was employed. The second PCR ran for about 6 to 12 cycles and used a J-beta primer mix along with a sample-barcoded 5' primer. Each TCR beta cDNA molecule received a unique molecular identifier from a template-switch 5' adaptor carrying 12 random nucleotides. Each sample yielded at least 2.5 million CDR3-containing paired-end reads. All of the RNA was converted into first-strand cDNA using the Mint cDNA synthesis kit, with a TRBC-specific oligonucleotide serving as the primer. Following uracil-DNA glycosylase treatment, all cDNA underwent a first 18-cycle PCR with the universal primers M1SS and BC2_uni_R. Regarding the original processing steps: For normalization, 1 million high-quality reads were randomly selected from each sample, with every read carrying a distinct molecular identifier. Instead of being binned into consensus sequences, reads that shared molecular identifiers were thrown out. MiTCR, set to a Q25 quality threshold and the strictest error-elimination algorithm, was used for CDR3 identification, clonotype clustering and error correction. A nonparametric unseen species model using Euler transformation provided a lower-bound estimate of total TCR beta diversity. TCRdb itself trimmed the public reads at Q25 with fastp, ran MiXCR and retained productive beta chains. Rows merge per CDR3 protein into single entries with the most common DNA and genes. In this record, the V and J calls reflect TCRdb's handling and not the investigators' own analysis. The sample table holds about 1.4 million distinct CDR3 sequences, of which roughly 64% were seen once. Over 6.5% of the sample lies in the top ten.

The CDR3 starts with the cysteine, ends with the phenylalanine, and has 16 residues. Of all the DNA, just the CDR3 is kept, 48 bases in frame from base 1. At the junction V is shortened by 4 bases and J by 1 base, with 16 bases in between. CDR1 and CDR2 (DFQATT, SNEGSKA) derive from the germline V gene (reference sequence). Notes on this clonotype: No cognate antigen has been identified for it. No per-base quality is available; no much larger clone lies one base away.

The sequence is built from TRBV20-1 and TRBJ2-2; TRBD1 could be the D gene, as 6 bases match. This sequence was found in a man younger than 35 in good health. What was sequenced was blood. The nucleotide sequence is TGCAGTGCTATGGGGGCCTTTGGGGAGAACACCGGGGAGCTGTTTTTT. This encodes CSAMGAFGENTGELFF.